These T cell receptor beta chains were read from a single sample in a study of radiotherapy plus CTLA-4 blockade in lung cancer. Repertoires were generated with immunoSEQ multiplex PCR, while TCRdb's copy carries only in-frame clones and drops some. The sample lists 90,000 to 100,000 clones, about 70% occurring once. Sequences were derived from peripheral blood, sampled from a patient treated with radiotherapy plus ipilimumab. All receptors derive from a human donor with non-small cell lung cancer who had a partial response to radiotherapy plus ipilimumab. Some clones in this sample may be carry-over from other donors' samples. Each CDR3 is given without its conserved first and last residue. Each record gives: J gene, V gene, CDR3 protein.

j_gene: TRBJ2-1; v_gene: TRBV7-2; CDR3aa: ASSQLGGEQF
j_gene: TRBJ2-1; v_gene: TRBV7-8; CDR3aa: ASSPLAGVYNEQF
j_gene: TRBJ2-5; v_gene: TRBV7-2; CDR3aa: ASSTGGETQY
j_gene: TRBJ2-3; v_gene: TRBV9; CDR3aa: ASSPFSLAGASTDTQY
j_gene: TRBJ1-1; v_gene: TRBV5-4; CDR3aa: ASSPRTGGTEAF
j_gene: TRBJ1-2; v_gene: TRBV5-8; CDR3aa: ASRSSGGSNYGYT
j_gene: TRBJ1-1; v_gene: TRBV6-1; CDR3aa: ASSNPGVGYTEAF
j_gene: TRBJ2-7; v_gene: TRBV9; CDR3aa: ASSAGQGGTYEQY
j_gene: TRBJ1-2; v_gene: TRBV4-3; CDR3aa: ASSQVWGDTYGYT
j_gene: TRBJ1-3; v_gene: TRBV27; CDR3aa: ASSKAGDGNTIY
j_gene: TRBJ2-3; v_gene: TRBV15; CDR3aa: ATSRDGGVATDTQY
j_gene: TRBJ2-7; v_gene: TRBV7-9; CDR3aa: ASTLTGIPYEQY
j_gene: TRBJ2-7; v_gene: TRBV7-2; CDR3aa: ASSKEGHSYEQY
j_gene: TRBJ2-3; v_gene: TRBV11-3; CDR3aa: ASSFTGRADTQY
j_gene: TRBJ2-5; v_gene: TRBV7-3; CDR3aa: ASSLGGGGGETQY
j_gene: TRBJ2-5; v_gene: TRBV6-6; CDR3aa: ATYRGQETQY
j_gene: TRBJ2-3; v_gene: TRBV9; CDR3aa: ASSAGGGPDTQY
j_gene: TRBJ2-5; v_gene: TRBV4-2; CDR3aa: ASSPGQAQETQY
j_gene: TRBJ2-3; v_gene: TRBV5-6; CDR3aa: ASSLAPGPGTDTQY
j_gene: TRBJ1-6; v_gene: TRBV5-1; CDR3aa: ASSLRPGTANNSPLH
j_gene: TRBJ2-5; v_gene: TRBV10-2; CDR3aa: ASSERGRGGTETQY
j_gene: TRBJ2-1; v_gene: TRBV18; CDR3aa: ASSPMTGRYNEQF
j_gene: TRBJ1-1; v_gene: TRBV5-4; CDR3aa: ASSSWESTEAF
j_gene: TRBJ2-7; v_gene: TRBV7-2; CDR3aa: ASSPRVTTSGSYEQY
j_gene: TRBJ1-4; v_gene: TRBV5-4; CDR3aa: ASSPAGEKLF
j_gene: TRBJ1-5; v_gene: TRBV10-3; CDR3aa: AISAEGGHQPQH
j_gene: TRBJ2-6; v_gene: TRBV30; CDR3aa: AWSRGGGSGANVLT
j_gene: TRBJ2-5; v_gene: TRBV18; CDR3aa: ASSPPARGRGETQY
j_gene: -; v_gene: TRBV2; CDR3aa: ASRRSGLAYEQY
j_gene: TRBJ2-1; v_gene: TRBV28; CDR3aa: ASSTLWGLAGDNEQF
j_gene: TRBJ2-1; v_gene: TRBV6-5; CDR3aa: ASRRQTYNEQF
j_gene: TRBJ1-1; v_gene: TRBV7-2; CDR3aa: ASRTTGLITEAF
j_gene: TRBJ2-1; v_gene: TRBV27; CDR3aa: ASSLQGTGEQF
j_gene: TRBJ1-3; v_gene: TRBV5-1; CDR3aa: ASSLTDPGNTIY
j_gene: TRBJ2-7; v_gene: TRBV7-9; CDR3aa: ASSGRTSSYEQY
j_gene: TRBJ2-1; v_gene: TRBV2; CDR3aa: ASSVGLATYNEQF
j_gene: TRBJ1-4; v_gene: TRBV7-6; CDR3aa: ASSLEGQGGGEKLF
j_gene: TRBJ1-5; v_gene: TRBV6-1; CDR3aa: ASSGRDRGYSNQPQH
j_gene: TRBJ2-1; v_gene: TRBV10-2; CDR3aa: ASSESGGGEQF
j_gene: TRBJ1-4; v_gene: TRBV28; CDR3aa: ASRGAGPEKLF
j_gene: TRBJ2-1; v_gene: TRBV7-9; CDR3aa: ASSLVQGSYNEQF
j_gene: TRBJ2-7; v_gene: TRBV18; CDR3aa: ASSPMGRGLEYEQY
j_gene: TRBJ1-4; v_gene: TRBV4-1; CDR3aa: ASSPRDRATNNEKLF
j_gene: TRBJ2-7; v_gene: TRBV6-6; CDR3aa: ASMGREQY
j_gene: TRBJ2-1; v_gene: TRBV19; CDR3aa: ASSTSSGRYNEQF
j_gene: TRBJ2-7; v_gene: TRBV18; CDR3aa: ASSLDSLSYEQY
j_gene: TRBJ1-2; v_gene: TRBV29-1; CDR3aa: SGKEGGYGYT
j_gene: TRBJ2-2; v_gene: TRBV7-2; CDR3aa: ASSPQGLAGGRGGELF
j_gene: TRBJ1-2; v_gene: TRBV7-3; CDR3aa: ASSLTGDSYGYT
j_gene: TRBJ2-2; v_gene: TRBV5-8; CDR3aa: ASSLKTNGLAGVQNGELF
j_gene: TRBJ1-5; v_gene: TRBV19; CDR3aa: ASSRYGGEEGNQPQH
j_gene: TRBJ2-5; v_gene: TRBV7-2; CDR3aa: ASSSNRRAGEETQY
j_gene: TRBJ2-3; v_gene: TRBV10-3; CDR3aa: AISEIRLPGEDTQY
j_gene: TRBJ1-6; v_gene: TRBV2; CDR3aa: ASSERGGNSPLH
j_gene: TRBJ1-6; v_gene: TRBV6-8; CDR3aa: ASSVDSYNSPLH
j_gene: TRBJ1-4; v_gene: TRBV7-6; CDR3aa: ASSPWRAANEKLF
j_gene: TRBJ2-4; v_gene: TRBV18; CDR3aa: ASSPGLAEKIAKNIQY
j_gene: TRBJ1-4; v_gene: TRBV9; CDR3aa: ASSRQGAANEKLF
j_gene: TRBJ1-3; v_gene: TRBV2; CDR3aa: ASSEAQRLL
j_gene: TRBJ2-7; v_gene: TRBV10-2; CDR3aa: ASSEASGGIGEQY